The 28 T cell receptor beta chains below all came from one sample that was sequenced in a study of blood T cell repertoires in COVID-19. TCRdb's table, derived via immunoSEQ multiplex PCR, lists solely in-frame clones and lacks some. The sample includes about 200,000 clones, 86% of them seen just once. Sequencing was done on a sample of PBMCs or T cells enriched from blood (not recorded which). Source of these receptors: a woman between 40 and 55 years old with acute COVID-19.

The rearrangement uses TRBV27 and TRBJ2-1; TRBD1 matches 9 bases. V lost 3 bases and J lost 7; bases outside the gene matches: 7. This CDR3 spans 15 amino acids. Germline loops: CDR1 MNHEY, CDR2 SMNVEV (reference sequence). CDR3 sequence (DNA): TGTGCCAGCAGTTTCTACAGGGGGCCGTGGAATGAGCAGTTCTTC. Translation gives CASSFYRGPWNEQFF.

This chain connects TRBV13 to TRBJ1-5; possibly TRBD1 for D (6 bases). Germline assignment: CDR1 PRHDT and CDR2 FYEKMQ (reference sequence). The CDR3 length is 13 residues. V lost 1 base and J lost 6, with 7 bases in between. The CDR3 coding sequence is TGTGCCAGCAGCTTAGACAGGGTTCAGCCCCAGCATTTT. Translation: CASSLDRVQPQHF.

This chain links TRBV7-3 with TRBJ2-3; TRBD2 agrees at 7 bases. The CDR3 has 18 residues. With V trimmed by 1 base and J by 0 bases, 10 bases remained unmatched. Germline-derived CDR1 and CDR2 are SGHTA and FQGTGA. The DNA for the CDR3 is TGTGCCAGCAGCTTAAACCCCCCGGGACTACAAAGCACAGATACGCAGTATTTT. As protein: CASSLNPPGLQSTDTQYF.

A note on this clone: The same CDR3 is also encoded by other DNA sequences in this sample. The V gene is TRBV27, the J gene TRBJ2-2; D perhaps matches TRBD1 (5 bases). Trimming cost V 3 bases and J 2 bases, with 7 bases left between them. The CDR3 length is 14 residues. Germline assignment: CDR1 MNHEY and CDR2 SMNVEV (reference sequence). The CDR3 DNA sequence: TGTGCCAGCAGTTTTAGGGGTAACACCGGGGAGCTGTTTTTT. Its translation: CASSFRGNTGELFF.

The table lists this clone with a few counts. The chain has TRBV9 and TRBJ2-2, with TRBD2 matching over 11 bases. CDR1 and CDR2 (germline): SGDLS, YYNGEE. The CDR3 is made up of 15 amino acids. With V trimmed by 4 bases and J by 3 bases, 2 bases remained unmatched. CDR3 sequence: CASSTSGSDTGELFF. In DNA form, the CDR3 reads TGTGCCAGCAGCACTAGCGGGAGCGACACCGGGGAGCTGTTTTTT.

J is TRBJ2-7 and V is TRBV12-3 or TRBV12-4; D remains unclear. Trimming left V 3 bases short and J 6 bases short, with 12 bases between. The length of the CDR3 is 13 residues. DNA for the CDR3: TGTGCCAGCAGTTTGGGCGTCATTGCCGAGCAGTACTTC. Its protein product is CASSLGVIAEQYF.

The chain employs TRBV18 and TRBJ2-3; 7 bases align to TRBD1. This CDR3 spans 14 amino acids. The germline gives CDR1 KGHSH, CDR2 LQKENI. With V trimmed by 0 bases and J by 6 bases, 3 bases remained unmatched. The DNA for the CDR3 is TGTGCCAGCTCACCACCCCAGACAGGGGATACGCAGTATTTT. Protein product: CASSPPQTGDTQYF.

A few counts support this clone. V gene TRBV5-1 combines with J gene TRBJ2-3, with 10 nucleotides matching TRBD2. The V gene end was trimmed by 1 base and the J gene end by 2 bases; junction bases not matched to a gene: 4. Germline V CDR1 and CDR2: SGHRS, YFSETQ. CDR3 length: 16 residues. CDR3 sequence reads: CASSLSLAGPTDTQYF. The CDR3 DNA is TGCGCCAGCAGCTTGTCACTAGCGGGACCCACAGATACGCAGTATTTT.

The J gene is TRBJ2-7, the V gene TRBV11-2; a weak D match, TRBD1 (5 bases). Germline CDR1 reads SGHAT; CDR2 reads FQNNGV. The CDR3 has 14 residues. The ends were cut back, 1 base at V and 2 bases at J, with 9 bases in the middle. The CDR3 sequence: CASSLGQGPYEQYF. In nucleotides, the CDR3 is TGTGCCAGCAGCTTAGGGCAGGGTCCCTACGAGCAGTACTTC.

The chain employs TRBV18 and TRBJ2-7, with 11 bases lining up with TRBD2. The CDR3 contains 15 residues. V trimming: 6 bases; J trimming: 3 bases; junction bases outside the gene matches: 7. The V gene's germline CDR1 is KGHSH and CDR2 LQKENI. As DNA, the CDR3 is TGTGCCAGCTCCCCTACTAGCGGGAGTAGCTACGAGCAGTACTTC. Residues: CASSPTSGSSYEQYF.

This clone has only one observation. The V and J genes are TRBV3-1 (or the pseudogene TRBV3-2) and TRBJ2-3; no definite D call. This CDR3 has 12 amino acids. Germline V gene data show CDR1 as LGHDT and CDR2 as YNNKEL (reference sequence). V lost 1 base and J 6 bases, leaving 5 bases between the germline ends. CDR3 DNA sequence: TGTGCCAGCAGCCAAGGTCCGGATACGCAGTATTTT. Protein: CASSQGPDTQYF.

V gene TRBV28 combines with J gene TRBJ1-1; tentatively, D is TRBD1 (6 bases). Looked up from germline, CDR1 is MDHEN and CDR2 is SYDVKM. V shed 4 bases and J shed 0 bases, with 12 bases lying between them. CDR3 length: 15 amino acids. The CDR3 bases are TGTGCCAGCAGTTCTAGGGGGACGGTGAACACTGAAGCTTTCTTT. Amino acids: CASSSRGTVNTEAFF.

In this sample, this clone turned up a few times. V usage is TRBV5-4 and J usage is TRBJ1-6; 8 bases line up with TRBD1. The germline V gene encodes CDR1 SGHNT and CDR2 YYREEE (reference sequence). This CDR3 contains 15 residues. After removal of 0 bases from V and 6 bases from J, the junction contained 2 bases not matched to a gene. The CDR3, as DNA: TGTGCCAGCAGCTTGGGGGACAGGCTTAATTCACCCCTCCACTTT. Its protein product is CASSLGDRLNSPLHF.

This rearrangement joins TRBV28 to TRBJ1-6; TRBD1 aligns across 7 bases. The CDR3 is 15 residues long. Germline V CDR1 and CDR2: MDHEN, SYDVKM. Unmatched junction bases numbered 9, after V lost 7 bases and J lost 6 bases. Here the CDR3 reads CASNNPGQFNSPLHF. In DNA form, the CDR3 reads TGTGCCAGCAACAATCCGGGACAGTTTAATTCACCCCTCCACTTT.

This chain connects TRBV7-2 to TRBJ2-7, with no clear D. CDR1 is SGHTA, CDR2 FQGNSA, per germline. V lost 1 base to trimming and J lost 1 base, with 17 bases between them. This CDR3 contains 17 residues. CDR3 in amino acids: CASSLGPLVRMSYEQYF. As DNA, the CDR3 is TGTGCCAGCAGCTTAGGACCTCTAGTGCGGATGTCCTACGAGCAGTACTTC.

The sample holds a few counts of this clone. The chain links TRBV2 to TRBJ2-1, with 10 positions matching TRBD2. The CDR3 sequence is 15 residues long. The junction had 10 bases not matched to a gene; V was cut back by 4 bases and J by 10 bases. Germline V gives CDR1 SNHLY, CDR2 FYNNEI. CDR3 DNA: TGTGCCAGCAGTGGGATGGGACTAGCGAAGACCGAGCAGTTCTTC. Its protein is CASSGMGLAKTEQFF.

In its sample, this clone was seen once. The rearrangement uses TRBV6-5 and TRBJ2-7; 10 bases match TRBD1. Trimming removed 3 bases from V and 7 bases from J; junction bases left unmatched: 9. Germline V lookup: CDR1 MNHEY, CDR2 SVGAGI. This CDR3 is 15 amino acids long. CDR3 nucleotide sequence: TGTGCCAGCAGTTATGACAGGGGGCCCTCGGGGGAGCAGTACTTC. It is translated as CASSYDRGPSGEQYF.

This chain links TRBV9 with TRBJ2-1, with D hard to call. Germline CDR1 and CDR2: SGDLS and YYNGEE. This CDR3 contains 12 residues. V shed 0 bases and J shed 6 bases, with 4 bases lying between them. The chain's CDR3 is CASSVDFNEQFF. CDR3 sequence (DNA): TGTGCCAGCAGCGTAGACTTCAATGAGCAGTTCTTC.

The V gene is TRBV2, the J gene TRBJ2-2; possibly TRBD2 for D (5 bases). There are 14 residues in the CDR3. Germline V lookup: CDR1 SNHLY, CDR2 FYNNEI. Trimming pared 7 bases from V and 1 base from J, leaving 10 bases between. The CDR3, as DNA: TGTGCCAGCAAGAGCGGCCTGAACACCGGGGAGCTGTTTTTT. Translating gives CASKSGLNTGELFF.

This clone was picked up one time. The chain employs TRBV9 and TRBJ1-3, with D maybe TRBD1 (5 bases). CDR1 and CDR2 (germline): SGDLS, YYNGEE. The CDR3 totals 15 residues. V lost 4 bases and J lost 2, with 13 bases in between. The CDR3 DNA follows: TGTGCCAGCAGCCCGGGCGGGGCCACTGGAAACACCATATATTTT. It encodes CASSPGGATGNTIYF. Looking up the rest from reference TRBV9 and TRBJ1-3 gives the full variable domain: DSGVTQTPKHLITATGQRVTLRCSPRSGDLSVYWYQQSLDQGLQFLIQYYNGEERAKGNILERFSAQQFPDLHSELNLSSLELGDSALYFCASSPGGATGNTIYFGEGSWLTVV.

The rearrangement uses TRBV11-2 and TRBJ1-1; D is perhaps TRBD1 (5 bases). The CDR3 extends over 14 amino acids. Trimming took off 3 bases at V and 8 bases at J, with 16 bases between the two ends. Germline values: CDR1 SGHAT, CDR2 FQNNGV. CDR3 loop: CASSLNRNFPEAFF. The CDR3, as DNA: TGTGCCAGCAGCTTGAACAGGAACTTCCCCGAAGCTTTCTTT.

This clone was found once. The chain combines TRBV24-1 with TRBJ2-3; no definite D call. Germline V CDR1 and CDR2: KGHDR, SFDVKD. The CDR3 loop spans 12 amino acids. Between the trimmed V and J ends, which lost 8 bases and 8 bases, there was a span of 13 bases. As DNA, the CDR3 is TGTGCCACCAACTCAGGATCAGGTACGCAGTATTTT. It translates to CATNSGSGTQYF.

The chain recombines TRBV12-3 or TRBV12-4 with TRBJ1-1, with D perhaps matching TRBD1 (5 bases). Trimming took off 6 bases at V and 6 bases at J, with 11 bases between the two ends. This CDR3 contains 12 residues. CDR3 region: CASRPGTSEAFF. The CDR3 DNA sequence: TGTGCCAGCAGGCCTGGGACTTCTGAAGCTTTCTTT.

The rearrangement joins TRBV12-5 to TRBJ1-2; D gene uncertain. Deletions cut 1 base from V and 2 bases from J, with 17 bases between. The CDR3 extends over 17 amino acids. Germline V CDR1 and CDR2: LGHNT, FRNRAP. The DNA for the CDR3 is TGTGCTAGTGGTTTGGGTCATGGAAGGACTGCGAACTATGGCTACACCTTC. It is translated as CASGLGHGRTANYGYTF.

This clone was recorded only once. The chain has TRBV19 and TRBJ1-1, with 7 nucleotides matching TRBD1. The germline gives CDR1 LNHDA, CDR2 SQIVND (reference sequence). CDR3 length: 14 residues. Trimming cost V 3 bases and J 10 bases; bases outside gene matches: 11. In DNA form, the CDR3 reads TGTGCCAGTAGTATTGTCAGGGGGTCGATTGGAGCTTTCTTT. Its translation: CASSIVRGSIGAFF.

The J gene is TRBJ2-4, the V gene TRBV11-2, with D possibly being TRBD2 (6 bases). The CDR3 covers 15 residues. CDR1 and CDR2 from the germline V gene are SGHAT and FQNNGV. Trimming cost V 5 bases and J 1 base, with 12 bases left between them. This CDR3 reads CASSPRGVAKNIQYF. CDR3 DNA sequence: TGTGCCAGCAGCCCGCGCGGGGTTGCCAAAAACATTCAGTACTTC.

CDR3 sequence (DNA): TGTGCCAGCAGCGTAGGGCCTAACTATGGCTACACCTTC. Translating it yields CASSVGPNYGYTF. The genes are TRBV9 and TRBJ1-2; no definite D call. Germline CDR1 reads SGDLS; CDR2 reads YYNGEE. The CDR3 runs 13 residues. Between the trimmed V and J ends, which lost 0 bases and 0 bases, there was a span of 3 bases.

The chain has TRBV27 and TRBJ2-5, with 7 bases identical to TRBD2. The germline CDR1 and CDR2 sequences are MNHEY and SMNVEV (reference sequence). The CDR3 sequence is 13 residues long. After removal of 5 bases from V and 5 bases from J, the junction contained 5 bases not matched to a gene. The CDR3, as DNA: TGTGCCAGCAGTAGCGTAGCGGGCGAGACCCAGTACTTC. Residues: CASSSVAGETQYF.